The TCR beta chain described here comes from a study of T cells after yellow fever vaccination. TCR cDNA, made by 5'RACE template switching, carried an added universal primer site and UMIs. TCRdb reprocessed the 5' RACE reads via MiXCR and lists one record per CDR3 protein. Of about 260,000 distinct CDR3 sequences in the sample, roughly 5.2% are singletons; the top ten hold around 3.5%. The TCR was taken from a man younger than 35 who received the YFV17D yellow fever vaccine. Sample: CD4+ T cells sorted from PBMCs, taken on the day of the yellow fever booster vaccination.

The CDR3 here is CASSFTGGLNIQYF. In DNA, the CDR3 is TGTGCCAGCAGCTTTACGGGGGGGTTAAACATTCAGTACTTC. V gene TRBV5-6 combines with J gene TRBJ2-4; 8 bases match TRBD2. The trim removed 2 bases at V and 6 bases at J, leaving 4 bases unmatched. Germline V gene lookup returns CDR1 SGHDT and CDR2 YYEEEE. The CDR3 sequence is 14 residues long.